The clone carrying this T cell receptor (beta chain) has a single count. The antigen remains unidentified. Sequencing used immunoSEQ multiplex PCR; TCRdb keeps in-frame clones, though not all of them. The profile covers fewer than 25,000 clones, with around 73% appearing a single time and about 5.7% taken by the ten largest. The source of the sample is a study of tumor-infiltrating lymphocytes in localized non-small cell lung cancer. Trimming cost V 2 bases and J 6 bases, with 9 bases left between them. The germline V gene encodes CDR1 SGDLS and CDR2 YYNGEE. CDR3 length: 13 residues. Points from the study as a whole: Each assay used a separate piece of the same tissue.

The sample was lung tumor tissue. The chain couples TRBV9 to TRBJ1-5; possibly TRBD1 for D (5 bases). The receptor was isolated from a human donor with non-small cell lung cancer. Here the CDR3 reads CASSVTVGQPQHF. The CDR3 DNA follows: TGTGCCAGCAGCGTGACAGTCGGTCAGCCCCAGCATTTT.